This passage covers 20 T cell receptor beta chains from one sample sequenced in a study of post-analysis software for immune sequencing data. Every TCR beta cDNA library bore unique molecular identifiers. TCRdb ran MiXCR on the PCR reads and lists one entry per CDR3 protein. Of 150,000 to 200,000 distinct CDR3 sequences listed, 35% to 40% are singletons. Source: blood, taken after autologous hematopoietic stem cell transplantation. All receptors derive from a girl under 18 with multiple sclerosis.

This clonotype was counted many times. This chain connects TRBV24-1 to TRBJ2-5; either TRBD1 or TRBD2 may fit D (5 bases each). The germline V and J ends were trimmed by 4 bases and 5 bases, with 19 bases remaining between them. The germline V gene has CDR1 KGHDR and CDR2 SFDVKD. CDR3 length: 16 residues. CDR3 bases: TGTGCCACCAGTGACTCCGGGACCAGCGCCGGGGAGACCCAGTACTTC. Translating gives CATSDSGTSAGETQYF.

The genes are TRBV12-3 or TRBV12-4 and TRBJ2-5, with D uncertain. V was trimmed by 4 bases and J by 5 bases, leaving 5 bases between them. The CDR3 contains 11 residues. The DNA for the CDR3 is TGTGCCAGCAGTTCGCTGGAGACCCAGTACTTC. This codes for CASSSLETQYF.

The chain joins TRBV7-8 to TRBJ1-2; D is undetermined. The CDR3 totals 13 residues. Germline V CDR1 and CDR2: SGHVS, FQNEAQ. V lost 5 bases, J lost 6 bases, and 13 bases lay in between. The CDR3 DNA is TGTGCCAGCAGCCGACCCGGGGTGCATGGCTACACCTTC. Translating gives CASSRPGVHGYTF.

J is TRBJ2-5 and V is TRBV11-1; 7 positions agree with TRBD1. Losses at the gene ends were 7 bases for V and 2 bases for J; bases not matched to a gene: 7. Germline V gene sequence: CDR1 SGHAT, CDR2 FQDESV (reference sequence). The CDR3 totals 14 residues. CDR3 protein: CASTSRDRQETQYF. CDR3 sequence (DNA): TGTGCCAGCACCAGCCGGGACAGACAAGAGACCCAGTACTTC.

The CDR3 DNA is TGTGCCAGCAGCCGCTCGGACGGGACCTACGAGCAGTACTTC. It is translated as CASSRSDGTYEQYF. This chain links TRBV7-6 with TRBJ2-7; D is possibly TRBD2 (5 bases). Trimming shortened V by 5 bases and J by 2 bases, and 13 bases separated the two germline ends. CDR1 and CDR2 from the germline V gene are SGHVS and FNYEAQ. This CDR3 has 14 amino acids.

The chain has TRBV7-2 and TRBJ2-1, with 7 bases matching TRBD1. Trimming cost V 4 bases and J 6 bases; bases outside gene matches: 3. The CDR3 is 13 amino acids. Per the germline V gene, CDR1 is SGHTA and CDR2 is FQGNSA. The CDR3 reads CASSSRQGNEQFF. DNA of the CDR3: TGTGCCAGCAGCTCTCGACAGGGCAATGAGCAGTTCTTC. Looking up the rest from reference TRBV7-2 and TRBJ2-1 gives the full variable domain: GAGVSQSPSNKVTEKGKDVELRCDPISGHTALYWYRQSLGQGLEFLIYFQGNSAPDKSGLPSDRFSAERTGGSVSTLTIQRTQQEDSAVYLCASSSRQGNEQFFGPGTRLTVL.

This clonotype has more than one count but fewer than ten. V is TRBV21-1 and J is TRBJ2-7; the table names TRBD2, a call not compared with the DNA. TRBV21-1 is a known pseudogene. This CDR3 is built from 16 residues. The CDR3 nucleotides are TGTGCCAGCAGCAAAGTGGAAAGCGGAACCTCTCACGAGCAGTACTTC. This gives the protein CASSKVESGTSHEQYF.

The genes are TRBV3-1 and TRBJ2-5; a weak D match, TRBD2 (6 bases). The CDR3 consists of 14 residues. The V gene lost 5 bases and the J gene lost 1 base, with 11 bases spanning the gap. The germline gives CDR1 LGHDT, CDR2 YNNKEL (reference sequence). The CDR3 DNA follows: TGTGCCAGCAGCTTAGCGGAGCTCCAAGAGACCCAGTACTTC. Translated, it gives CASSLAELQETQYF.

The chain recombines TRBV29-1 with TRBJ2-2, with 7 bases lining up with TRBD2. V was clipped by 4 bases and J by 2 bases; unmatched bases: 4. The CDR3 loop spans 14 amino acids. CDR1 and CDR2 (germline): SQVTM, ANQGSEA. CDR3 DNA sequence: TGCAGCGTTGTGCGGGAGTTTAACACCGGGGAGCTGTTTTTT. The encoded protein is CSVVREFNTGELFF.

The V call is TRBV12-3 or TRBV12-4, the J call TRBJ2-1, with 13 nucleotides matching TRBD2. The CDR3 spans 14 residues. With V trimmed by 6 bases and J by 6 bases, 2 bases remained unmatched. The CDR3 nucleotides are TGTGCCAGCAGACTAGCGGGAGGGCTCAATGAGCAGTTCTTC. Translation gives CASRLAGGLNEQFF.

This clonotype was seen many times. V gene TRBV7-2 combines with J gene TRBJ2-7; D remains unclear. The CDR3 consists of 13 residues. V was trimmed by 1 base and J by 4 bases, leaving 8 bases between them. In germline, CDR1 is SGHTA, CDR2 FQGNSA. CDR3 sequence (DNA): TGTGCCAGCAGCTTAGGGGTCGGGTACGAGCAGTACTTC. It specifies CASSLGVGYEQYF.

The chain uses TRBV7-6 and TRBJ2-5; D might be TRBD1 (5 bases). CDR3 length: 15 amino acids. Germline V lookup: CDR1 SGHVS, CDR2 FNYEAQ. V shed 5 bases and J shed 5 bases, with 18 bases lying between them. In nucleotides, the CDR3 is TGTGCCAGCAGCCCTGGGGCACCTTCCCGGGAGACCCAGTACTTC. Encoded protein: CASSPGAPSRETQYF. Based on the CDR3 plus reference TRBV7-6 and TRBJ2-5, the full variable domain is GAGVSQSPRYKVTKRGQDVALRCDPISGHVSLYWYRQALGQGPEFLTYFNYEAQQDKSGLPNDRFSAERPEGSISTLTIQRTEQRDSAMYRCASSPGAPSRETQYFGPGTRLLVL.

This clonotype was seen a handful of times. The rearrangement links TRBV7-2 to TRBJ2-6, with D unresolved. The CDR3 consists of 14 residues. Trimming stripped 3 bases from V and 5 bases from J, with 8 bases between. CDR1 is SGHTA, CDR2 FQGNSA, per germline. As DNA, the CDR3 is TGTGCCAGCAGCTTGAAGGGTTGGGCCAACGTCCTGACTTTC. It specifies CASSLKGWANVLTF.

This chain links TRBV7-9 with TRBJ1-3, with 7 positions matching TRBD1. Germline V gene lookup returns CDR1 SEHNR and CDR2 FQNEAQ (reference sequence). This CDR3 has 14 residues. J gave up 0 bases and V 4 bases, and 0 bases lay outside the gene matches. CDR3 nucleotide sequence: TGTGCCAGCAGCTACAGGGGCTCTGGAAACACCATATATTTT. Protein: CASSYRGSGNTIYF.

The chain is built from TRBV12-3 or TRBV12-4 and TRBJ2-3; D not certain. CDR3 length: 15 amino acids. V was clipped by 4 bases and J by 5 bases, with 16 bases between them. In DNA form, the CDR3 reads TGTGCCAGCAGTTCCGGACGAGTGAGAGTAGATACGCAGTATTTT. Translating it yields CASSSGRVRVDTQYF.

The chain uses TRBV3-1 and TRBJ2-7; TRBD2 might be the D (6 bases). The tail of the sequence fits TRBJ2-5 better, so the J call may be wrong. The germline CDR1 and CDR2 sequences are LGHDT and YNNKEL (reference sequence). The CDR3 covers 14 residues. CDR3 nucleotides: TGTGCCAGCAGCCCTTCCGGGAGAGAGGAGACCCAGTACTTC. It is translated as CASSPSGREETQYF.

The chain uses TRBV20-1 and TRBJ2-4, with D possibly TRBD2 on 5 matching bases. V lost 3 bases to trimming and J lost 9 bases, with 18 bases between them. This CDR3 is 14 amino acids long. Germline CDR1 and CDR2: DFQATT and SNEGSKA (reference sequence). In DNA, the CDR3 is TGCAGTGCTAGGTCCCTAGCTTATGGCGTCATTCAGTACTTC. Translation gives CSARSLAYGVIQYF.

This rearrangement joins TRBV29-1 to TRBJ1-2; the D is unclear. The CDR3 has 12 amino acids. In germline, CDR1 is SQVTM, CDR2 ANQGSEA. V lost 2 bases and J 4 bases, leaving 8 bases between the germline ends. CDR3 protein: CSVETAPYGYTF. CDR3 in DNA: TGCAGCGTTGAAACGGCCCCCTATGGCTACACCTTC. Variable domain in full (rest from reference TRBV29-1 and TRBJ1-2): SAVISQKPSRDICQRGTSLTIQCQVDSQVTMMFWYRQQPGQSLTLIATANQGSEATYESGFVIDKFPISRPNLTFSTLTVSNMSPEDSSIYLCSVETAPYGYTFGSGTRLTVV.

As DNA, the CDR3 is TGTGCCAGCAGTACACCGATCTACAATGAGCAGTTCTTC. This gives the protein CASSTPIYNEQFF. The J gene is TRBJ2-1, the V gene TRBV2; D is unresolved. This CDR3 is 13 amino acids long. The germline CDR1 and CDR2 sequences are SNHLY and FYNNEI. V was clipped by 5 bases and J by 3 bases, with 8 bases between them.

The chain combines TRBV5-1 with TRBJ2-3, with 7 bases identical to TRBD2. CDR3 length: 14 amino acids. CDR1 SGHRS and CDR2 YFSETQ come from the germline V gene. Germline trimming cut 4 bases from V and 1 base from J; bases unmatched to any gene: 3. This CDR3 is CASSPRGGTDTQYF. Written as DNA, the CDR3 is TGCGCCAGCAGCCCCCGGGGGGGCACAGATACGCAGTATTTT.